The clone carrying this T cell receptor beta chain was picked up many times. Its matching antigen is unknown. The V gene lost 2 bases and the J gene lost 1 base, with 11 bases spanning the gap. Germline V lookup: CDR1 MNHEY, CDR2 SVGEGT. The CDR3 extends over 15 amino acids. From the reads, TCRdb called clonotypes with MiXCR, one entry per CDR3 protein. The sample has approximately 140,000 distinct CDR3 sequences; about 6.3% are singletons. The sample belongs to a study of T cell repertoires in cytomegalovirus infection. About the research overall: Public signatures in TCR beta pointed to CMV infection and matching HLA type.

The study's findings and limits: HLA-C-restricted CMV clonotypes gave the most frequent clonotype in two of eight donors. Pooled public TCR beta family frequency picked out CMV carriers with the relevant HLA.

The V and J genes are TRBV6-2 or TRBV6-3 and TRBJ1-1; D ambiguous. This TCR was recovered from a human donor in good health (CMV status not recorded). Some clones in this sample may be carry-over from other donors' samples. Sequences were obtained from PBMCs. CDR3 region: CASSYAVGTNTEAFF. The CDR3 nucleotides are TGTGCCAGCAGTTACGCAGTAGGAACGAACACTGAAGCTTTCTTT.